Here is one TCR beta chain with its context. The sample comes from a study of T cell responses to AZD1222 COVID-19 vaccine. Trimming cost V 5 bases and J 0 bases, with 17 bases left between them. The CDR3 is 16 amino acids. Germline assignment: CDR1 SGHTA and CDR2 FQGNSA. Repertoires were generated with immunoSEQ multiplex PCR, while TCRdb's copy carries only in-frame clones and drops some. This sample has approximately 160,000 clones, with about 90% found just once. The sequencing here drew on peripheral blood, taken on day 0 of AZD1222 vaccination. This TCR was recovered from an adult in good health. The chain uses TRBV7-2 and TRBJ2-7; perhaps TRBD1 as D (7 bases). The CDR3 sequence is CASSKQGQTSSYEQYF. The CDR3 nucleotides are TGTGCCAGCAGCAAACAGGGACAGACTAGCTCCTACGAGCAGTACTTC. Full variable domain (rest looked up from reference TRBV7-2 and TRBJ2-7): GAGVSQSPSNKVTEKGKDVELRCDPISGHTALYWYRQSLGQGLEFLIYFQGNSAPDKSGLPSDRFSAERTGGSVSTLTIQRTQQEDSAVYLCASSKQGQTSSYEQYFGPGTRLTVT.